This TCR beta chain was captured by sequencing in a study of OX40 agonist ivuxolimab in advanced cancers. This CDR3 spans 18 amino acids. The ends were cut back, 1 base at V and 4 bases at J, with 23 bases in the middle. Germline-derived CDR1 and CDR2 are SNHLY and FYNNEI. Findings and caveats of the study: Antigen targets of the expanded peripheral T cells went undetermined.

Turning to this clone: The antigen is undetermined.

Measured with immunoSEQ multiplex PCR; TCRdb has only the in-frame clones, and not every one. The table lists about 78,000 clones, 85% to 95% of them singletons. The sample was CD4+ or CD8+ T cells sorted from blood, taken in a trial of the OX40 agonist ivuxolimab. This TCR was recovered from an adult with an advanced solid tumor such as melanoma, head and neck, liver or kidney cancer. V gene TRBV2 combines with J gene TRBJ2-7; TRBD2 is a possible D gene (6 bases). DNA for the CDR3: TGTGCCAGCAGTGAAGGACTCCCCGCGGAGGGGATTACGTACGAGCAGTACTTC. Residues: CASSEGLPAEGITYEQYF. The complete variable domain, with remaining parts taken from reference TRBV2 and TRBJ2-7, reads EPEVTQTPSHQVTQMGQEVILRCVPISNHLYFYWYRQILGQKVEFLVSFYNNEISEKSEIFDDQFSVERPDGSNFTLKIRSTKLEDSAMYFCASSEGLPAEGITYEQYFGPGTRLTVT.